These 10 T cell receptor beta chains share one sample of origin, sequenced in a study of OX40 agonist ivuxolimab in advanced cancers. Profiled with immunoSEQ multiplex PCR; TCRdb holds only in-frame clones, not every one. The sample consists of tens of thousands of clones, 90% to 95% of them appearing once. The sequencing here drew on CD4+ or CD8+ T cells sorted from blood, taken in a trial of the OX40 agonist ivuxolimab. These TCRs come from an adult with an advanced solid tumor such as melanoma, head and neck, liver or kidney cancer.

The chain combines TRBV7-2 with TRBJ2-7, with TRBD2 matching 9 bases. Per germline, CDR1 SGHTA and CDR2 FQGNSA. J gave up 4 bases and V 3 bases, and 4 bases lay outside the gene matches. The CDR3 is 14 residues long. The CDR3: CASSFSGSQYEQYF. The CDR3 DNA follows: TGTGCCAGCAGCTTTAGCGGGAGTCAGTACGAGCAGTACTTC.

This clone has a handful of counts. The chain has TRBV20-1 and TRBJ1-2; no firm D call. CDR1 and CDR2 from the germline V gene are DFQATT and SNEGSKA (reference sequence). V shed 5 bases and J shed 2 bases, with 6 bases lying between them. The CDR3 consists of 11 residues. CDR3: CSAPANYGYTF. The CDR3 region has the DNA TGCAGTGCTCCCGCAAACTATGGCTACACCTTC.

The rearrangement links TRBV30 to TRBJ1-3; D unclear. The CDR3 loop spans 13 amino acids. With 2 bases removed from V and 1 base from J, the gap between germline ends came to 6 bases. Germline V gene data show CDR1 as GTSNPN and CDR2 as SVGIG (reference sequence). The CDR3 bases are TGTGCCTGGAGTCCTCAATCTGGAAACACCATATATTTT. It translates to CAWSPQSGNTIYF.

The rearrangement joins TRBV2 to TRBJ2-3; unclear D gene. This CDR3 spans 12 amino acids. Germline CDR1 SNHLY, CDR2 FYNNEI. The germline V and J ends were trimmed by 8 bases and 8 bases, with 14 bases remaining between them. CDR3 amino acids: CASHGFLGTQYF. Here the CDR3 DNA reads TGTGCCAGCCACGGGTTTCTGGGTACGCAGTATTTT.

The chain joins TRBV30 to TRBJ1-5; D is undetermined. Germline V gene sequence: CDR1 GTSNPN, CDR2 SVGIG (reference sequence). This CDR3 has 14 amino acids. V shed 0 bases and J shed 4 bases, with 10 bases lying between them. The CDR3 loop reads CAWSVRTGNQPQHF. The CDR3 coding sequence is TGTGCCTGGAGTGTGCGGACGGGGAATCAGCCCCAGCATTTT.

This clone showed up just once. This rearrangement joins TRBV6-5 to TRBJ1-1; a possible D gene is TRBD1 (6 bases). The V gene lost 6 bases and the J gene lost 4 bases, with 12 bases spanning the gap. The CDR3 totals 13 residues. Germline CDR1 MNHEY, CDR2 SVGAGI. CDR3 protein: CASSRTGITEAFF. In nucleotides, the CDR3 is TGTGCCAGCAGCCGTACAGGGATCACTGAAGCTTTCTTT.

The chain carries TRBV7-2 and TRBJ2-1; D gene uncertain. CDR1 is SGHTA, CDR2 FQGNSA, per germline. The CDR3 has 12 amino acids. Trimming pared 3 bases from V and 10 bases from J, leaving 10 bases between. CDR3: CASSLTGGEQFF. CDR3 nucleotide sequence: TGTGCCAGCAGCTTGACGGGTGGCGAGCAGTTCTTC. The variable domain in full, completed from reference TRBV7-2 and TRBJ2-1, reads GAGVSQSPSNKVTEKGKDVELRCDPISGHTALYWYRQSLGQGLEFLIYFQGNSAPDKSGLPSDRFSAERTGGSVSTLTIQRTQQEDSAVYLCASSLTGGEQFFGPGTRLTVL.

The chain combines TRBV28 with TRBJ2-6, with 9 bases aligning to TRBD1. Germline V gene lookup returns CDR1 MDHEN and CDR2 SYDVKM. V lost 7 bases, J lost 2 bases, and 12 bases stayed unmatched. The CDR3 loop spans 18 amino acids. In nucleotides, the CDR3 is TGTGCCAGCACCCTAAGGACAGGGGAAAGGGCTGGGGCCAACGTCCTGACTTTC. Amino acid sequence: CASTLRTGERAGANVLTF.

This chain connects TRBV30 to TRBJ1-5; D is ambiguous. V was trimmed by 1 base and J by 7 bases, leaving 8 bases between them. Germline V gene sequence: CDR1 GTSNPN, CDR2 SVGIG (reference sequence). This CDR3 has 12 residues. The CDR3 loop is CAWSGVGQPQHF. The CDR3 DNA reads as TGTGCCTGGAGTGGTGTAGGGCAGCCCCAGCATTTT. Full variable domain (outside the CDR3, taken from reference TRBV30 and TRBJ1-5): SQTIHQWPATLVQPVGSPLSLECTVEGTSNPNLYWYRQAAGRGLQLLFYSVGIGQISSEVPQNLSASRPQDRQFILSSKKLLLSDSGFYLCAWSGVGQPQHFGDGTRLSIL.

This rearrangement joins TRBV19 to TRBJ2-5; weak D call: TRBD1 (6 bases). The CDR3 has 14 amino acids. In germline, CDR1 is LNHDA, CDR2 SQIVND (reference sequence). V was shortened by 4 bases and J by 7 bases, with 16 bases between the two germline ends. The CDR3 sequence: CASSNRDMSRTQYF. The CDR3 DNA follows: TGTGCCAGTAGTAACAGGGACATGTCCCGGACCCAGTACTTC.